This T cell receptor (beta chain) derives from a study of T cell changes during pregnancy in multiple sclerosis. Clones were sequenced by immunoSEQ multiplex PCR, and TCRdb holds only the in-frame ones, with some missing. The sample records more than 80,000 clones, roughly 89% being singletons. Germline CDR1 and CDR2: MGHRA and YSYEKL. Losses at the gene ends were 2 bases for V and 4 bases for J; bases not matched to a gene: 6. The length of the CDR3 is 17 residues. This clonotype was obtained from a female donor with multiple sclerosis, enrolled in a pregnancy study. Specimen: peripheral blood, collected before pregnancy. The gene calls are TRBV4-1 and TRBJ1-3, with 12 bases that match TRBD1. The CDR3 DNA is TGCGCCAGCAGCCAAACCGGGACAGGGGGCATGGGAAACACCATATATTTT. This gives the protein CASSQTGTGGMGNTIYF.